This T cell receptor (beta chain) was recovered during a study of blood T cell repertoires in COVID-19. Whole-study context: Samples representing acute and convalescent COVID-19 were sourced from the United States, Italy and Spain. PBMCs, B-cell-depleted T cells, or T cells were the source of the cDNA or gDNA that made up the material.

The CDR3 extends over 13 amino acids. The germline gives CDR1 MDHEN, CDR2 SYDVKM. The V end was cut by 2 bases, the J end by 7 bases, with 12 bases between. Generated by immunoSEQ multiplex PCR, the TCRdb table keeps only in-frame clones and is missing some. The data contain approximately 160,000 clones, around 81% of them seen just once; the ten biggest clones take up 13%. What was sequenced was peripheral blood. The sequence derives from a man between 70 and 80 years old who had recovered from COVID-19. The chain combines TRBV28 with TRBJ2-7; D is possibly TRBD1 (5 bases). CDR3 DNA: TGTGCCAGCAGTTTAAGCAGGGATCCGGAGCAGTACTTC. Translation: CASSLSRDPEQYF.